This record looks at one T cell receptor (beta chain) sequence and its context. Looked up from germline, CDR1 is MDHEN and CDR2 is SYDVKM. V shed 7 bases and J 3 bases; nucleotides not matched to a gene: 8. The CDR3 extends over 15 amino acids. Quantitative 5'-RACE was performed with molecular barcodes, and it yielded the TCR beta libraries. TCRdb processed the 5' RACE reads anew with MiXCR; each CDR3 protein has one entry. The sample holds about 66,000 distinct CDR3 sequences, under 7.5% seen once. This entry comes from a study of CD8 T cells in ankylosing spondylitis. The source material was synovial fluid, either unsorted or a sorted T cell fraction (not recorded which). This clonotype was sampled from a male donor with ankylosing spondylitis. The genes are TRBV28 and TRBJ1-5; 8 bases align to TRBD1. CDR3 residues: CASTDPGQANQPQHF. CDR3 DNA: TGTGCCAGCACCGACCCGGGACAGGCCAATCAGCCCCAGCATTTT.